Sequencing of this TCR beta chain was carried out in a study of CD8+ T cells in alopecia areata. The CDR3 is 14 amino acids. Germline V CDR1 and CDR2: SGHRS, YFSETQ. Trimming left V 4 bases short and J 1 base short, with 11 bases between. In each case, RNA was isolated and then reverse transcribed into cDNA as the sequencing template. Only in-frame clones appear in the TCRdb table, and some are missing; sequencing was by immunoSEQ multiplex PCR. The data show tens of thousands of clones, about 51% seen once. Punch biopsies of lesional scalp, plus peripheral blood, were taken from alopecia areata patients. Starting from PBMCs, sorting isolated CD4+ and CD8+ T cells.

Sequenced: NKG2D-high CD8+ T cells sorted from blood. The rearrangement links TRBV5-1 to TRBJ2-5; D not resolved. The sequence came from a human donor with alopecia areata. The CDR3 DNA reads TGCGCCAGCAGCCTCCACGGGCCCCAAGAGACCCAGTACTTC. Protein: CASSLHGPQETQYF.